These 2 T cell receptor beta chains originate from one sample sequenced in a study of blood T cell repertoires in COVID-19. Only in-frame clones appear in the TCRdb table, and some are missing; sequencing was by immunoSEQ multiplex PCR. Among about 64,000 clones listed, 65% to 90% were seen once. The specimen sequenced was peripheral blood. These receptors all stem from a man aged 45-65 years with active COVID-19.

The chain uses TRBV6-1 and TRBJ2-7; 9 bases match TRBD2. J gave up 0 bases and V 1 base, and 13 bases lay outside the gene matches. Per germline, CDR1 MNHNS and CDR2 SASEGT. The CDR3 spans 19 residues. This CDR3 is CASSEVRAGGYLNSYEQYF. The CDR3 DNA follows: TGTGCCAGCAGTGAAGTCAGAGCGGGAGGTTATCTCAACTCCTACGAGCAGTACTTC.

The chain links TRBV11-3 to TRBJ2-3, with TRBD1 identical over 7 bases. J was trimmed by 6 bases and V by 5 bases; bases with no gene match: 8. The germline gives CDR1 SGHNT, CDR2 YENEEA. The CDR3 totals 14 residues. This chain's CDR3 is CASSPRDSSDTQYF. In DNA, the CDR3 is TGTGCCAGCAGCCCAAGGGACAGTTCGGATACGCAGTATTTT.